This record looks at one T cell receptor (beta chain) sequence and its context. What it binds is unknown. Germline assignment: CDR1 KGHSH and CDR2 LQKENI. The CDR3 consists of 14 residues. The junction had 4 bases not matched to a gene; V was cut back by 3 bases and J by 3 bases. This sample is part of a study of OX40 agonist ivuxolimab in advanced cancers. Points from the study as a whole: Compared with others, partial responders at 0.1-3.0 mg/kg displayed clonal expansion among the lowest.

Here immunoSEQ multiplex PCR was the method, and the copy in TCRdb shows in-frame clones only, minus some. The data hold around 78,000 clones, with 85% to 90% observed a single time. The TCR was taken from an adult with an advanced solid tumor such as melanoma, head and neck, liver or kidney cancer. The V and J genes are TRBV18 and TRBJ1-2; 7 bases map to TRBD1. Sequencing was performed on CD4+ or CD8+ T cells sorted from blood, taken in a trial of the OX40 agonist ivuxolimab. For the CDR3, the DNA is TGTGCCAGCTCACCGACAGGGTTGGACTATGGCTACACCTTC. As protein: CASSPTGLDYGYTF.